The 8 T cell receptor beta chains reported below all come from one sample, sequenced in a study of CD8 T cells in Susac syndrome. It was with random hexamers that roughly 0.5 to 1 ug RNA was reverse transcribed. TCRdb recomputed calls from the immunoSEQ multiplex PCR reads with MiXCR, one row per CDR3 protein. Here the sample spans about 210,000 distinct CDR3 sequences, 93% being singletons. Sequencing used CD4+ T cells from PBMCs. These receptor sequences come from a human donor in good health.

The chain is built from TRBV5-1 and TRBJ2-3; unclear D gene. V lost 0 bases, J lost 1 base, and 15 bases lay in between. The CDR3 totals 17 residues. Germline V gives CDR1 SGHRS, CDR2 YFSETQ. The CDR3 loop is CASSLGRIRVGTDTQYF. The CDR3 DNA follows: TGCGCCAGCAGCTTGGGCAGGATCCGTGTTGGCACAGATACGCAGTATTTT.

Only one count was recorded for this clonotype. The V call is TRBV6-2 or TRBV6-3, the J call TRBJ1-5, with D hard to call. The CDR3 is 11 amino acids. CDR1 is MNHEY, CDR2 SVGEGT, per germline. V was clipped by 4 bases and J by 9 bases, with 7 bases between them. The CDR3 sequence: CASSSPGPQHF. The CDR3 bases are TGTGCCAGCAGTTCCCCGGGGCCCCAGCATTTT.

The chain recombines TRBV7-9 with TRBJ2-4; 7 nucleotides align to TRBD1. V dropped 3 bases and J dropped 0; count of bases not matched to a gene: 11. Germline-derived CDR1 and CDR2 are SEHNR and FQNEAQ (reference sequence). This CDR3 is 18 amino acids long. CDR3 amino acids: CASSFVTGANLAKNIQYF. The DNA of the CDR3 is TGTGCCAGCAGCTTCGTTACAGGGGCCAATCTAGCCAAAAACATTCAGTACTTC.

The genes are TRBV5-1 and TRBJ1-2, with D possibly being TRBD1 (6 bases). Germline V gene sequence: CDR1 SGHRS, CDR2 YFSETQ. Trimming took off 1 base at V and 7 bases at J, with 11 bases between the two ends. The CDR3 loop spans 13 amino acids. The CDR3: CASSLKGGGGYTF. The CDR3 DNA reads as TGCGCCAGCAGCTTGAAGGGGGGTGGTGGCTACACCTTC.

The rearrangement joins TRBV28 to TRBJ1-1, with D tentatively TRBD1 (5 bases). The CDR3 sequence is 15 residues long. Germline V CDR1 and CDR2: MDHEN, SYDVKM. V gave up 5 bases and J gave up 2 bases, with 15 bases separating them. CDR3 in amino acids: CASSPLGESNTEAFF. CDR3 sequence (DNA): TGTGCCAGCAGTCCTTTAGGGGAGTCCAACACTGAAGCTTTCTTT.

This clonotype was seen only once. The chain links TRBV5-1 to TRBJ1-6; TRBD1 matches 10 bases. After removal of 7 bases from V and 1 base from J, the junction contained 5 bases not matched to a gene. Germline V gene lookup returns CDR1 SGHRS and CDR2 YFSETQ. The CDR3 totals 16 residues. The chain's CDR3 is CASAGTGESYNSPLHF. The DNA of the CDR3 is TGCGCCAGCGCCGGGACAGGGGAATCCTATAATTCACCCCTCCACTTT.

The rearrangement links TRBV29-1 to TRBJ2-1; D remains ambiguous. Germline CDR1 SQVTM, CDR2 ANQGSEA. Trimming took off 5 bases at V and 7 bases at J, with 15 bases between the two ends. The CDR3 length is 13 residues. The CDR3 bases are TGCAGCGTTCGCCTCAGTGTCGCGAATGAGCAGTTCTTC. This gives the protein CSVRLSVANEQFF.

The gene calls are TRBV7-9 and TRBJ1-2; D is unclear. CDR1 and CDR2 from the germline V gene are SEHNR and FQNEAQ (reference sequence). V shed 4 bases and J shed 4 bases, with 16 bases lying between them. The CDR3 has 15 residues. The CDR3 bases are TGTGCCAGCAGCTCCTTCACACACTCTGTCTATGGCTACACCTTC. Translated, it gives CASSSFTHSVYGYTF.